The clone carrying this TCR beta chain was picked up one time. Its cognate antigen is unknown. CDR1 and CDR2 (germline): SQVTM, ANQGSEA. The CDR3 consists of 14 residues. V lost 1 base, J lost 4 bases, and 13 bases lay in between. This entry belongs to a study of T-cell memory formation after mild COVID-19. Study-wide results and caveats: Contracting clones from day 15 to 85 showed balanced CD4/CD8; later expanders favored CD4+. For contracting clones, CD4+ ones sat mainly in CM and EM, CD8+ in EMRA.

TCRdb reprocessed the 5' RACE reads with MiXCR, giving one entry per CDR3 protein. Altogether about 400,000 distinct CDR3 sequences are present, more than 15% being singletons, with the ten largest covering about a fifth. The sequenced sample consisted of PBMCs or a T cell subset sorted from them (not recorded which). This TCR derives from a man between 18 and 29 years old who had mild COVID-19 (a few samples of this study predate the infection). Cell type and time point are not known. The V call is TRBV29-1, the J call TRBJ2-5; tentatively, D is TRBD1 (6 bases). The CDR3 loop is CSVEASGARETQYF. The CDR3 region has the DNA TGCAGCGTTGAAGCATCAGGGGCACGAGAGACCCAGTACTTC.